The source of this T cell receptor beta chain is a study of T cell responses to AZD1222 COVID-19 vaccine. Between the trimmed V and J ends, which lost 1 base and 5 bases, there was a span of 9 bases. Germline CDR1 MGHDK, CDR2 SYGVNS. The CDR3 totals 14 residues. Details on this clone: The antigen is not known.

Only in-frame clones appear in the TCRdb table, and some are missing; sequencing was by immunoSEQ multiplex PCR. Seen here are tens of thousands of clones, approximately 90% observed once, and the top ten hold less than 5.5%. Study-wide points: Repertoires in all cases were sampled only once the peak T cell response had passed.

The sequencing used peripheral blood, collected 28 days after the second AZD1222 dose. The sequence was obtained from an adult who received the AZD1222 COVID-19 vaccine. V and J are TRBV25-1 and TRBJ2-1; D might be TRBD1 (5 bases). The CDR3 sequence is CASSEFGAHNEQFF. The CDR3 nucleotides are TGTGCCAGCAGTGAATTTGGGGCACACAATGAGCAGTTCTTC.